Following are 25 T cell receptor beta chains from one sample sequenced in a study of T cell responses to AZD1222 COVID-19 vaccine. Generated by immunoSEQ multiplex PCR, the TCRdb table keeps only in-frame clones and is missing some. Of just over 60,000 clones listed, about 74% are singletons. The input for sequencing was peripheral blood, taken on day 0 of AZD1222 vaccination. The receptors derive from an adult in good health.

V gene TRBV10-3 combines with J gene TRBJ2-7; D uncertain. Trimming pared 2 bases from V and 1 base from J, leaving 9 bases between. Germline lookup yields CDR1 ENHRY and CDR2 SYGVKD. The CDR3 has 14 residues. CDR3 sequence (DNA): TGTGCCATCAGTGAGATGTCGGAATCCTACGAGCAGTACTTC. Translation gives CAISEMSESYEQYF.

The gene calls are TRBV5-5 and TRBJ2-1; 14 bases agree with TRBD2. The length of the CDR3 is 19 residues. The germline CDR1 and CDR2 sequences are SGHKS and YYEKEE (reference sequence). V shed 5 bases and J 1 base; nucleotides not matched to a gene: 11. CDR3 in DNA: TGTGCCAGCAGTACTCTTGGACTAGCGGGGGGACTGTCCTACAATGAGCAGTTCTTC. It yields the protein CASSTLGLAGGLSYNEQFF.

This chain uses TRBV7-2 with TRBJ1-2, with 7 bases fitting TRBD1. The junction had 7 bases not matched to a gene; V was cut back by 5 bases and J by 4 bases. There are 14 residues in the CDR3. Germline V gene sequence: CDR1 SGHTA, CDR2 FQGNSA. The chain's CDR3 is CASSAQTGSYGYTF. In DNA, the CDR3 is TGTGCCAGCAGCGCTCAGACAGGGTCCTATGGCTACACCTTC.

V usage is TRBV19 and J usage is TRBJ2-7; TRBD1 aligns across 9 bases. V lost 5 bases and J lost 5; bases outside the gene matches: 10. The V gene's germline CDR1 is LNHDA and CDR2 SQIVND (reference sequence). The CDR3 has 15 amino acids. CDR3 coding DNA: TGTGCCAGTAGTCCGCGGACAGGGGAAACCGACGAGCAGTACTTC. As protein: CASSPRTGETDEQYF.

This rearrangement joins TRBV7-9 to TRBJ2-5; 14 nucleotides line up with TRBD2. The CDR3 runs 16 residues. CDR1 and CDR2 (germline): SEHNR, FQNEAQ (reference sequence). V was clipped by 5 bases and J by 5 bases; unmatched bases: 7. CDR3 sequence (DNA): TGTGCCAGCAGCCTCCCGGGACTAGCGGGGGCGGAGACCCAGTACTTC. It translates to CASSLPGLAGAETQYF.

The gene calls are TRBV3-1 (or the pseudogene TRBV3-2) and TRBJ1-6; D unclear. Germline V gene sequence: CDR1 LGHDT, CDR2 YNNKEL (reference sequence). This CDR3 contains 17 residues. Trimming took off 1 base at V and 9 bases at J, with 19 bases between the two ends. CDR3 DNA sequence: TGTGCCAGCAGCCAAGGGAGGATGTTAACCTCTCCTTCACCCCTCCACTTT. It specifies CASSQGRMLTSPSPLHF.

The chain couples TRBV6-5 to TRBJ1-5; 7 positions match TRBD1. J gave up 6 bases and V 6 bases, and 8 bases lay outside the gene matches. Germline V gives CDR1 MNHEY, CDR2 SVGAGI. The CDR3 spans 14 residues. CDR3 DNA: TGTGCCAGCAGGACAGGGTACGGTATTCAGCCCCAGCATTTT. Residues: CASRTGYGIQPQHF.

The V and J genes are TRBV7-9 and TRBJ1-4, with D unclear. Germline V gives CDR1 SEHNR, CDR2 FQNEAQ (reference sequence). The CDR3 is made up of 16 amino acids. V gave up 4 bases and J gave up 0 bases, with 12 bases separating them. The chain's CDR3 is CASSSYTSSTNEKLFF. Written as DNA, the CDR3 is TGTGCCAGCAGCTCCTATACGTCCTCAACTAATGAAAAACTGTTTTTT.

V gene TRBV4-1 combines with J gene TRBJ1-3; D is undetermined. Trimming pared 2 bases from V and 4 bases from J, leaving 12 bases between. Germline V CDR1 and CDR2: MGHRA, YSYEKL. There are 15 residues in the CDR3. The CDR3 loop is CASSQRTVAGNTIYF. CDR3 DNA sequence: TGCGCCAGCAGCCAACGCACCGTGGCCGGAAACACCATATATTTT.

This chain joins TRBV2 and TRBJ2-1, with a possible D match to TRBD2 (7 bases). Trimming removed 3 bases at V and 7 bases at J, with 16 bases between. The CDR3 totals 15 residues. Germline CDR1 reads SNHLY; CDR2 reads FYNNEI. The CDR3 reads CASSEGGGDWNEQFF. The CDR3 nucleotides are TGTGCCAGCAGTGAGGGCGGGGGCGACTGGAATGAGCAGTTCTTC. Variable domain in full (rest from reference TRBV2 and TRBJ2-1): EPEVTQTPSHQVTQMGQEVILRCVPISNHLYFYWYRQILGQKVEFLVSFYNNEISEKSEIFDDQFSVERPDGSNFTLKIRSTKLEDSAMYFCASSEGGGDWNEQFFGPGTRLTVL.

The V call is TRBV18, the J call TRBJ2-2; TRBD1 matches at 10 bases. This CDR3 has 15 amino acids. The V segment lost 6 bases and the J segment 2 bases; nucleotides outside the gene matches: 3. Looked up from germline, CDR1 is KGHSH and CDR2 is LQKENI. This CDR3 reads CASSDRGRNTGELFF. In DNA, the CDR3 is TGTGCCAGCTCCGACAGGGGGCGCAACACCGGGGAGCTGTTTTTT.

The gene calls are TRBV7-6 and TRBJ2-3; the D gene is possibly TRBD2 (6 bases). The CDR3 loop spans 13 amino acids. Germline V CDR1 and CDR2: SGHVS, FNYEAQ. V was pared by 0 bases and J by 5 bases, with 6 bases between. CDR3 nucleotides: TGTGCCAGCAGCTTAGCGGAGGGAGATACGCAGTATTTT. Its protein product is CASSLAEGDTQYF.

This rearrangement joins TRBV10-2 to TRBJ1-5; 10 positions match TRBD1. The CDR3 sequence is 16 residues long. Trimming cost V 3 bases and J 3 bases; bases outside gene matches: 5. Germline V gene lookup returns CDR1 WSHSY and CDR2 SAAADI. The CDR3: CASSESGQGYNQPQHF. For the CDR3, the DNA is TGCGCCAGCAGTGAATCGGGACAGGGGTACAATCAGCCCCAGCATTTT.

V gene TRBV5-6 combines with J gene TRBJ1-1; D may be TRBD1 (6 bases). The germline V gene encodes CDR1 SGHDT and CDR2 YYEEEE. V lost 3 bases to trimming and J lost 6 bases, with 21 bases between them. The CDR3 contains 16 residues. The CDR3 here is CASSYWGRGGSAEAFF. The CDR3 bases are TGTGCCAGCAGCTATTGGGGGCGAGGGGGATCGGCTGAAGCTTTCTTT. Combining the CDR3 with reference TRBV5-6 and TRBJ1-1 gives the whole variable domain DAGVTQSPTHLIKTRGQQVTLRCSPKSGHDTVSWYQQALGQGPQFIFQYYEEEERQRGNFPDRFSGHQFPNYSSELNVNALLLGDSALYLCASSYWGRGGSAEAFFGQGTRLTVV.

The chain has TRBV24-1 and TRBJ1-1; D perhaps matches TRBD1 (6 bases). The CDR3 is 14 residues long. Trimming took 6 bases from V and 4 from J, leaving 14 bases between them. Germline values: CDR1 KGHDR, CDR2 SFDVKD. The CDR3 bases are TGTGCCACCAGTAAGGCGGACAGAAGCACTGAAGCTTTCTTT. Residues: CATSKADRSTEAFF.

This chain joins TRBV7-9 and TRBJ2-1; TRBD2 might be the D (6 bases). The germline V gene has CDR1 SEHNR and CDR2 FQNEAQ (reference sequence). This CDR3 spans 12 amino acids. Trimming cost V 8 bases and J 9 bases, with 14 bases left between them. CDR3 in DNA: TGTGCCAGCCTTGACCGCGGGGCTGAGCAGTTCTTC. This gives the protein CASLDRGAEQFF.

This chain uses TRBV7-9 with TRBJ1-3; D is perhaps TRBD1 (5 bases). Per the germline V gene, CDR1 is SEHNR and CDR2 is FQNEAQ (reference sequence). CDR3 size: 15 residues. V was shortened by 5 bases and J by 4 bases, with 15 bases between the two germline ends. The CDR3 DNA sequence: TGTGCCAGCAGCCGCAGGGTAGAACCCGGAAACACCATATATTTT. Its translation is CASSRRVEPGNTIYF.

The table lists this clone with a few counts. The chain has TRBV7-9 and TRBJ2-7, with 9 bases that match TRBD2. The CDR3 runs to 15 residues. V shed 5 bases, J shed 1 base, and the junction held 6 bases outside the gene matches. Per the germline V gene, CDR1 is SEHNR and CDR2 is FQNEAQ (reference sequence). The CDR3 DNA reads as TGTGCCAGCAGCACCGGGACTAGCCTTTCCTACGAGCAGTACTTC. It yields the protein CASSTGTSLSYEQYF.

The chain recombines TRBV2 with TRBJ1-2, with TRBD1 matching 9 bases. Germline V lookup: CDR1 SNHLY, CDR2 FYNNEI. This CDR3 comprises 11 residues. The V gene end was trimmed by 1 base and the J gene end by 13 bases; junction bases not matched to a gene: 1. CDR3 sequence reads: CASSEVTGGTF. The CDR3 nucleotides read TGTGCCAGCAGTGAAGTGACAGGGGGCACCTTC.

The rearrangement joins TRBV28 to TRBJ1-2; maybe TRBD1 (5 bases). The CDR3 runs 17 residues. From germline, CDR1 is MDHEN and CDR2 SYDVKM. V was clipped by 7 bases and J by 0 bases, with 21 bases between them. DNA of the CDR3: TGTGCCAGCATGATCAGGGCAGCGACCTCCGCTAACTATGGCTACACCTTC. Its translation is CASMIRAATSANYGYTF.

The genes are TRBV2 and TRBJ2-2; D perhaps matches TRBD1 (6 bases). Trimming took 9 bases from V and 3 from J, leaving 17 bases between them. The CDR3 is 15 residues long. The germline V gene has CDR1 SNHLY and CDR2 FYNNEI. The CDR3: CASWESGDDTGELFF. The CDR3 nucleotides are TGTGCCAGTTGGGAATCAGGGGATGACACCGGGGAGCTGTTTTTT.

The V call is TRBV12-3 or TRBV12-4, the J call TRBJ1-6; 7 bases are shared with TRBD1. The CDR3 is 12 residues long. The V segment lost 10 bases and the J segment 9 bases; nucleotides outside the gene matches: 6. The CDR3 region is CATTGDSSPLHF. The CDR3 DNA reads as TGTGCCACCACAGGGGACAGTTCACCCCTCCACTTT.

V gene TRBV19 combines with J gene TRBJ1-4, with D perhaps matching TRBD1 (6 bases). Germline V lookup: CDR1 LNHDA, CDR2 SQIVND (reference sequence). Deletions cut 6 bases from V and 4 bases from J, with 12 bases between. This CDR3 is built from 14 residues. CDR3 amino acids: CASRLDRYNEKLFF. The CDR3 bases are TGTGCCAGTAGGCTTGACAGGTATAATGAAAAACTGTTTTTT. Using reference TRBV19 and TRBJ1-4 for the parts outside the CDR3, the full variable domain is DGGITQSPKYLFRKEGQNVTLSCEQNLNHDAMYWYRQDPGQGLRLIYYSQIVNDFQKGDIAEGYSVSREKKESFPLTVTSAQKNPTAFYLCASRLDRYNEKLFFGSGTQLSVL.

The CDR3 loop is CASSESDEQFF. CDR3 DNA: TGTGCCAGCAGTGAATCTGATGAGCAGTTCTTC. The chain couples TRBV2 to TRBJ2-1; D ambiguous. This CDR3 is built from 11 residues. Germline V gene lookup returns CDR1 SNHLY and CDR2 FYNNEI. V was trimmed by 2 bases and J by 8 bases, leaving 4 bases between them.

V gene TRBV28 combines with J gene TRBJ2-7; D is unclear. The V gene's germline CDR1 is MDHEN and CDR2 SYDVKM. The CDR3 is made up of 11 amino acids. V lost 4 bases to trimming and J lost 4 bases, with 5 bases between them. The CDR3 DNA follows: TGTGCCAGCAGTTCGGTGTACGAGCAGTACTTC. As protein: CASSSVYEQYF. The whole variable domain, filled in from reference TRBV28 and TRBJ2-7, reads DVKVTQSSRYLVKRTGEKVFLECVQDMDHENMFWYRQDPGLGLRLIYFSYDVKMKEKGDIPEGYSVSREKKERFSLILESASTNQTSMYLCASSSVYEQYFGPGTRLTVT.